This T cell receptor (beta chain) came from a study of T cell responses to AZD1222 COVID-19 vaccine. Points from the study as a whole: Unmutated regions of variants are reportedly targeted by nearly half of spike-specific TCRs. Repertoires were collected only later (after the peak T cell response had occurred). Only 5 or 6 individuals given AZD1222 were seropositive at baseline.

There are 16 residues in the CDR3. Germline CDR1 reads SGHTA; CDR2 reads FQGNSA. V lost 0 bases to trimming and J lost 10 bases; unmatched junction nucleotides: 6. The table came from immunoSEQ multiplex PCR; TCRdb's copy has only in-frame clones and leaves some out. The repertoire includes tens of thousands of clones, around four fifths of them detected once, and 5% to 6.5% sits in the top ten. With regard to this clone: Its antigen is currently unknown.

The V gene is TRBV7-2, the J gene TRBJ1-4; 12 nucleotides match TRBD1. Sequences were derived from peripheral blood, sampled 28 days after the second AZD1222 dose. The clonotype originates from an adult who received the AZD1222 COVID-19 vaccine. The CDR3 DNA reads as TGTGCCAGCAGCTTAGCCTGGGGGACAGGGGGCAGAAAACTGTTTTTT. Amino acid sequence: CASSLAWGTGGRKLFF. Based on the CDR3 plus reference TRBV7-2 and TRBJ1-4, the full variable domain is GAGVSQSPSNKVTEKGKDVELRCDPISGHTALYWYRQSLGQGLEFLIYFQGNSAPDKSGLPSDRFSAERTGGSVSTLTIQRTQQEDSAVYLCASSLAWGTGGRKLFFGSGTQLSVL.